This T cell receptor beta chain emerged from a study of regulatory T cells in long-lasting Graves disease. With V trimmed by 5 bases and J by 1 base, 5 bases remained unmatched. The CDR3 runs to 15 residues. Germline values: CDR1 MDHEN, CDR2 SYDVKM. This clonotype showed up just a few times. No antigen is known for it. Stated time point: persistent/refractory GD, antithyroid drugs over 5 years with positive TRAb. Extracted PBMC RNA gave rise to the TCR library. The patients were enrolled through endocrinology in Xi'an, China. Study-wide results and caveats: Thyroid tissue went unstudied; only peripheral blood was examined. Persistent disease favored TRBV28, TRBJ1-2 and TRBJ2-5.

Investigators prepared the TCR beta libraries by applying iRepertoire HTBI primers and Arm-PCR of CDR3 regions. In the original processing: Across samples, over 55 TRBV and some 15 TRBJ segments were found. TCRdb fed the multiplex PCR reads into MiXCR, producing one record per CDR3 protein. The authors' filters were not applied to this entry. The sample has a few hundred thousand distinct CDR3 sequences, about a fifth seen once. The sequence was collected from a female donor with Graves disease. The chain recombines TRBV28 with TRBJ1-5; 7 bases map to TRBD1. The sample was peripheral blood mononuclear cells (PBMCs), taken when the disease was refractory, from a patient treated with antithyroid drugs. The CDR3 DNA reads TGTGCCAGCAGTGGGGGACAGTCGAGCAATCAGCCCCAGCATTTT. Translation gives CASSGGQSSNQPQHF.